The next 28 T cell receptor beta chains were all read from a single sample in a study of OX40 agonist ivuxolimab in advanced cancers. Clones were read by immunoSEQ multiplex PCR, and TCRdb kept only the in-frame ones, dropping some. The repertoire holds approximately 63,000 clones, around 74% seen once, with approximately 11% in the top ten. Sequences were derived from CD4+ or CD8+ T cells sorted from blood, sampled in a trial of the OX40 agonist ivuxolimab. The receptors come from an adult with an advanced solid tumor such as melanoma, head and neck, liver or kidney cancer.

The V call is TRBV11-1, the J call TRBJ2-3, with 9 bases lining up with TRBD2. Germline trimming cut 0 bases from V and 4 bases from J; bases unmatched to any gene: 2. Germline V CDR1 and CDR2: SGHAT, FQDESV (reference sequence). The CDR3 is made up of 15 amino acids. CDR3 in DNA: TGTGCCAGCAGCTTAGCAGCGGGGGGTGCAGATACGCAGTATTTT. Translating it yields CASSLAAGGADTQYF.

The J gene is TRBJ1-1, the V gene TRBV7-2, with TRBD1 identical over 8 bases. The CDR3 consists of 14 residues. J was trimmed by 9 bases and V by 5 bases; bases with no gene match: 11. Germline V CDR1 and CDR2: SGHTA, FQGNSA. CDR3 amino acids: CASSPTGDGVKAFF. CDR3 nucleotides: TGTGCCAGCAGCCCGACAGGGGATGGGGTGAAAGCTTTCTTT. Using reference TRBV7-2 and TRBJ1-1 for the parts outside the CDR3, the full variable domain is GAGVSQSPSNKVTEKGKDVELRCDPISGHTALYWYRQSLGQGLEFLIYFQGNSAPDKSGLPSDRFSAERTGGSVSTLTIQRTQQEDSAVYLCASSPTGDGVKAFFGQGTRLTVV.

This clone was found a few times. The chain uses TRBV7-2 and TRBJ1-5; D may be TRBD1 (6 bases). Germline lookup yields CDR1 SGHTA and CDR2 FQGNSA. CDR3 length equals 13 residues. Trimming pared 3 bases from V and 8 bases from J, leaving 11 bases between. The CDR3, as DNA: TGTGCCAGCAGCTTGGGGGCCCGGGAGCCCCAGCATTTT. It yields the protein CASSLGAREPQHF. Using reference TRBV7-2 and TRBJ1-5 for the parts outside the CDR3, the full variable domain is GAGVSQSPSNKVTEKGKDVELRCDPISGHTALYWYRQSLGQGLEFLIYFQGNSAPDKSGLPSDRFSAERTGGSVSTLTIQRTQQEDSAVYLCASSLGAREPQHFGDGTRLSIL.

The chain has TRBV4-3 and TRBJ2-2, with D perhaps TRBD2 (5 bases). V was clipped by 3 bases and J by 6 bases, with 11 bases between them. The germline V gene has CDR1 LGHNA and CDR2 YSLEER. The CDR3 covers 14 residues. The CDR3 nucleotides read TGCGCCAGCAGCCAGGGGAGAAGCCCCGGGGAGCTGTTTTTT. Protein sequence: CASSQGRSPGELFF.

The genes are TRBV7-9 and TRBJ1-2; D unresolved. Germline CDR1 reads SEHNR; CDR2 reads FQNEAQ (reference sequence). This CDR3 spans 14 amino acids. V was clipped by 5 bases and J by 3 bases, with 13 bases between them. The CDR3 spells CASSNDGSHYGYTF. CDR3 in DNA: TGTGCCAGCAGCAATGACGGAAGCCACTATGGCTACACCTTC.

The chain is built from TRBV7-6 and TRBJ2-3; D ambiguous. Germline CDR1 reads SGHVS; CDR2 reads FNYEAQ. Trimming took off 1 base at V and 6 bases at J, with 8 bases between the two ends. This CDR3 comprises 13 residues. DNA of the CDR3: TGTGCCAGCAGCTTAGGCCCCGGGGATACGCAGTATTTT. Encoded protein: CASSLGPGDTQYF.

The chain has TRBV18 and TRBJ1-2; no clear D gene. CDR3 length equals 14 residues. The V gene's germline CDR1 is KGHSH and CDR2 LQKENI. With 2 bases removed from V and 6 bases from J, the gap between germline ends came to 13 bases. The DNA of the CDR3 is TGTGCCAGCTCACCATTCAACAACCAGGATGGCTACACCTTC. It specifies CASSPFNNQDGYTF.

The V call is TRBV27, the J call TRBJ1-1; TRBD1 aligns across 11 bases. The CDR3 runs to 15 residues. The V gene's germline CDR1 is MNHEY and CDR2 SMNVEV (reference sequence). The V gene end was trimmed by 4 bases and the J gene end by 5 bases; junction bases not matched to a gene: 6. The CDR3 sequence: CASSWTGGAWTEAFF. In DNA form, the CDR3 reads TGTGCCAGCAGTTGGACAGGGGGCGCGTGGACTGAAGCTTTCTTT.

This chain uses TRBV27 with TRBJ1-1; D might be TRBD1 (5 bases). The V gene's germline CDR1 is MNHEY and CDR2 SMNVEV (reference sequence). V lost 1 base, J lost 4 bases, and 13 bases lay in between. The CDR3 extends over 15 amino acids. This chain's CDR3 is CASSLYGGRGTEAFF. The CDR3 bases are TGTGCCAGCAGTTTATATGGGGGAAGGGGCACTGAAGCTTTCTTT.

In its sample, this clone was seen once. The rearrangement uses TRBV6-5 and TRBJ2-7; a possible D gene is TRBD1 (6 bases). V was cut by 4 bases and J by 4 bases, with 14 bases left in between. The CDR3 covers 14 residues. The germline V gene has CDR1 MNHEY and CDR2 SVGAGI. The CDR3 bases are TGTGCCAGCAGTTCTGGACAGTATCATTACGAGCAGTACTTC. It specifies CASSSGQYHYEQYF.

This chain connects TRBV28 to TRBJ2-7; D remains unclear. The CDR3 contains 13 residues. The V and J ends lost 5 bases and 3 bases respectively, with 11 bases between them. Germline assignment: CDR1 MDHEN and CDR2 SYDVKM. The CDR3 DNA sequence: TGTGCCAGCAGTCCCTTCGTTGGCTACGAGCAGTACTTC. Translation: CASSPFVGYEQYF.

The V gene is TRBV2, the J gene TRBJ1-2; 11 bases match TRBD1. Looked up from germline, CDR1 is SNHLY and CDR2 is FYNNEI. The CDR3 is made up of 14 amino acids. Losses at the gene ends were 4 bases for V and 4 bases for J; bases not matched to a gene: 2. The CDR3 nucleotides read TGTGCCAGCAGTGTCGGACAGGGGGCCTATGGCTACACCTTC. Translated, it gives CASSVGQGAYGYTF.

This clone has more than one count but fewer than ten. The CDR3 loop reads CASSPYIGTANYEQYF. The DNA for the CDR3 is TGTGCCAGCAGCCCCTATATTGGGACAGCCAACTACGAGCAGTACTTC. The chain has TRBV7-2 and TRBJ2-7; 7 positions match TRBD1. Germline assignment: CDR1 SGHTA and CDR2 FQGNSA. Trimming took 5 bases from V and 3 from J; bases not matched to a gene: 13. The CDR3 contains 16 residues.

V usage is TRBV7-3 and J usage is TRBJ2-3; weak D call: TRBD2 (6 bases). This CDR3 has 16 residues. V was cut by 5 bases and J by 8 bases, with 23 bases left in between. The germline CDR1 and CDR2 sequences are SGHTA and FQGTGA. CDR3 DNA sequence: TGTGCCAGCAGCCCAGTTGCGGGGAGCCTACCTGGTACGCAGTATTTT. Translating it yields CASSPVAGSLPGTQYF.

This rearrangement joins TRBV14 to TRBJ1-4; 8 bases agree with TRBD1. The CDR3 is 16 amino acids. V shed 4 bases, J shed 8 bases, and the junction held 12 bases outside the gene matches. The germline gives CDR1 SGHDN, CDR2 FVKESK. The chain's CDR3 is CASSPSEGQVWEKLFF. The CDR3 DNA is TGTGCCAGCAGCCCCTCGGAGGGACAGGTCTGGGAAAAACTGTTTTTT. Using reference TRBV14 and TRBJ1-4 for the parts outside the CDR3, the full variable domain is EAGVTQFPSHSVIEKGQTVTLRCDPISGHDNLYWYRRVMGKEIKFLLHFVKESKQDESGMPNNRFLAERTGGTYSTLKVQPAELEDSGVYFCASSPSEGQVWEKLFFGSGTQLSVL.

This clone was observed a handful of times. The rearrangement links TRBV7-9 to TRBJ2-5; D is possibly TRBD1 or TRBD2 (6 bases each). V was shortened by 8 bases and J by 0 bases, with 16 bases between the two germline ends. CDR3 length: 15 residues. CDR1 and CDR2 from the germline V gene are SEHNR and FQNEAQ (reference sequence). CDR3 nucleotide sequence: TGTGCCAGCCACCGGAGAGGGGGGAACCAAGAGACCCAGTACTTC. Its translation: CASHRRGGNQETQYF.

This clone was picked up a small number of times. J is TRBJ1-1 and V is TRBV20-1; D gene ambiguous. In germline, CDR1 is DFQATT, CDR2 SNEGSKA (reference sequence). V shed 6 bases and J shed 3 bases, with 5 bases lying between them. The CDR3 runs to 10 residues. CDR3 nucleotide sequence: TGCAGTGCCCTCCACACTGAAGCTTTCTTT. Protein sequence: CSALHTEAFF.

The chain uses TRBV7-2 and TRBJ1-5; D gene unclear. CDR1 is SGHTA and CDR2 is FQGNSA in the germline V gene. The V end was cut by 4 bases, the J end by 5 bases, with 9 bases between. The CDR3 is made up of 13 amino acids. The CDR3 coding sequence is TGTGCCAGCAGCTCTCACCCATATCAGCCCCAGCATTTT. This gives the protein CASSSHPYQPQHF.

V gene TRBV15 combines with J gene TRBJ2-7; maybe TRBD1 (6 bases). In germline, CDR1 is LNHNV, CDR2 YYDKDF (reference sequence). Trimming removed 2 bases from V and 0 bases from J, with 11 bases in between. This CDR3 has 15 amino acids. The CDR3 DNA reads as TGTGCCACCAGCAGAACTAGGACAGTCTCCTACGAGCAGTACTTC. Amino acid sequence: CATSRTRTVSYEQYF.

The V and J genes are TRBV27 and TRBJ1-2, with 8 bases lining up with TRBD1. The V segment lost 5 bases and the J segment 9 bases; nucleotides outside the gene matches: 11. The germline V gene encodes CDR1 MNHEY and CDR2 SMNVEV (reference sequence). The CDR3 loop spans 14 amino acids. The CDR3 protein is CASSGGQGVSSYTF. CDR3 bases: TGTGCCAGCAGTGGCGGACAGGGAGTCTCTAGCTACACCTTC.

In DNA, the CDR3 is TGTGCCAGCAGCTCAGGGCCGGAGCAGTACTTC. Protein sequence: CASSSGPEQYF. The genes are TRBV7-9 and TRBJ2-7; perhaps TRBD1 as D (5 bases). V lost 4 bases, J lost 7 bases, and 8 bases lay in between. This CDR3 contains 11 residues. CDR1 and CDR2 from the germline V gene are SEHNR and FQNEAQ (reference sequence). Supplemented by reference TRBV7-9 and TRBJ2-7, the full variable domain reads DTGVSQNPRHKITKRGQNVTFRCDPISEHNRLYWYRQTLGQGPEFLTYFQNEAQLEKSRLLSDRFSAERPKGSFSTLEIQRTEQGDSAMYLCASSSGPEQYFGPGTRLTVT.

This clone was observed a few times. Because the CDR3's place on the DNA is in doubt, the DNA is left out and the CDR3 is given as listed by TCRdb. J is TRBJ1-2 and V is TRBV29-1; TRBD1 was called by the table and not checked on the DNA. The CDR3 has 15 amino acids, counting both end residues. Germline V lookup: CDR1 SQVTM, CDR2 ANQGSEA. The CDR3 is CSVFGEGQPTLGYTF.

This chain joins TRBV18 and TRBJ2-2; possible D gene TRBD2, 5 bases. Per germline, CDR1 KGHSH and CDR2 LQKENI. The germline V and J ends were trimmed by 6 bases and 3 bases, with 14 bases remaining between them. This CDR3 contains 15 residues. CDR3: CASSRAAGDTGELFF. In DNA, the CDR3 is TGTGCCAGCTCCCGCGCGGCCGGGGACACCGGGGAGCTGTTTTTT.

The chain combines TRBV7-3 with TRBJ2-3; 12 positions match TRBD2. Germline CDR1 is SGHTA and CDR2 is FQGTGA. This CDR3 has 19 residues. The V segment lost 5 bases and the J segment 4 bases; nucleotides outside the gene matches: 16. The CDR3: CASSPRLAGGPNFADTQYF. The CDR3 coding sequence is TGTGCCAGCAGCCCCCGGCTAGCGGGAGGGCCTAATTTCGCAGATACGCAGTATTTT.

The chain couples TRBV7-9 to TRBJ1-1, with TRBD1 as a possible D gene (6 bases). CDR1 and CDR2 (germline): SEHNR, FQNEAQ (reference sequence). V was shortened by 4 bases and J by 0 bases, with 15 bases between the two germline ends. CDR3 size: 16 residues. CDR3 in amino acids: CASSSQETGVNTEAFF. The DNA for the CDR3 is TGTGCCAGCAGCTCACAGGAGACAGGCGTGAACACTGAAGCTTTCTTT.

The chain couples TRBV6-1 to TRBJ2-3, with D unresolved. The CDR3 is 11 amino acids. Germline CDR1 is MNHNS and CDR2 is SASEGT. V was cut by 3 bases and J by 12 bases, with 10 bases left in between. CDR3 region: CASSETLDQYF. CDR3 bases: TGTGCCAGCAGTGAGACGTTGGATCAGTATTTT.

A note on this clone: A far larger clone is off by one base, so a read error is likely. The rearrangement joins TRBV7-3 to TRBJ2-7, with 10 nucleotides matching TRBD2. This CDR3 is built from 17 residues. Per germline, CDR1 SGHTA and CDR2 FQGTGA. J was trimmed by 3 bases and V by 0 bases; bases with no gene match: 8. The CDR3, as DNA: TGTGCCAGCAGCTTAACGTGGACTAGCGGATTCATCTACGAGCAGTACTTC. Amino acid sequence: CASSLTWTSGFIYEQYF.

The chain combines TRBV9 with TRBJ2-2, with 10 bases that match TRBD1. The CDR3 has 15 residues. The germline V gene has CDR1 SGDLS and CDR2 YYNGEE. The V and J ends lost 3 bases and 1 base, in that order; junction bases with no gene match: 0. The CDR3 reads CASSGDRGNTGELFF. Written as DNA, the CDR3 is TGTGCCAGCAGCGGGGACAGGGGGAACACCGGGGAGCTGTTTTTT.